One sample yielded the 22 T cell receptor beta chains listed below, sequenced in a study of Graves' ophthalmopathy and Graves' hyperthyroidism. Investigators amplified TCR beta CDR3 regions from RNA transcripts. RT-PCR in the first round used HTBI primers; a second-round multiplex PCR followed. TCRdb independently ran MiXCR on the multiplex PCR reads; one entry per CDR3 protein. In the table there are around 1.1 million distinct CDR3 sequences, about two fifths of which are singletons. Input material: peripheral blood or thyroid tissue (not recorded which). These receptors were collected from an adult man with Graves' hyperthyroidism.

This clonotype showed up just a few times. The chain carries TRBV7-8 and TRBJ1-3; 7 positions agree with TRBD1. CDR3 length equals 18 residues. The V and J ends lost 1 base and 4 bases, in that order; junction bases with no gene match: 13. CDR1 and CDR2 (germline): SGHVS, FQNEAQ. The CDR3 loop reads CASSLGPTGDSWGNTIYF. CDR3 coding DNA: TGTGCCAGCAGCTTAGGCCCCACAGGGGATTCATGGGGAAACACCATATATTTT.

The chain joins TRBV25-1 to TRBJ1-2, with TRBD1 as a possible D gene (5 bases). This CDR3 comprises 16 residues. Germline CDR1 MGHDK, CDR2 SYGVNS. Trimming stripped 5 bases from V and 0 bases from J, with 16 bases between. The CDR3 nucleotides are TGTGCCAGCAGTTTTTCCAGGGAGATTACTAACTATGGCTACACCTTC. It codes for CASSFSREITNYGYTF.

This clonotype has at least ten counts. V and J are TRBV7-9 and TRBJ1-5; D not certain. Trimming left V 2 bases short and J 6 bases short, with 8 bases between. CDR3 size: 13 residues. CDR1 and CDR2 from the germline V gene are SEHNR and FQNEAQ (reference sequence). For the CDR3, the DNA is TGTGCCAGCAGCTTATCCATGTCTCAGCCCCAGCATTTT. Translation gives CASSLSMSQPQHF.

This clonotype has more than one count but fewer than ten. The gene calls are TRBV12-3 or TRBV12-4 and TRBJ1-1, with D possibly matching TRBD1 (5 bases). V lost 7 bases and J lost 5, with 26 bases in between. This CDR3 spans 17 amino acids. The CDR3 reads CASKPIPAGGGGTEAFF. The CDR3 nucleotides are TGTGCCAGCAAGCCTATCCCCGCGGGAGGCGGGGGAACTGAAGCTTTCTTT.

This clonotype was picked up many times. The V call is TRBV9, the J call TRBJ2-6; D gene uncertain. CDR1 and CDR2 (germline): SGDLS, YYNGEE. CDR3 length equals 14 residues. V was clipped by 4 bases and J by 2 bases, with 7 bases between them. Here the CDR3 DNA reads TGTGCCAGCAGCAACGAGACTGGGGCCAACGTCCTGACTTTC. Translating gives CASSNETGANVLTF.

This sequence joins TRBV20-1 and TRBJ1-1; D gene ambiguous. The germline CDR1 and CDR2 sequences are DFQATT and SNEGSKA (reference sequence). The CDR3 sequence is 12 residues long. V was shortened by 3 bases and J by 6 bases, with 11 bases between the two germline ends. CDR3 sequence (DNA): TGCAGTGCTAGTGTCGGGCGGTCTGAAGCTTTCTTT. Protein sequence: CSASVGRSEAFF.

The rearrangement joins TRBV28 to TRBJ1-2; D is unresolved. The V gene lost 3 bases and the J gene lost 8 bases, with 13 bases spanning the gap. This CDR3 region has 13 residues. CDR1 is MDHEN and CDR2 is SYDVKM in the germline V gene. Written as DNA, the CDR3 is TGTGCCAGCAGTTTCTCCGCGACCCAGGGCTACACCTTC. Its translation is CASSFSATQGYTF.

CDR3 sequence reads: CSVVRDTGELFF. In DNA form, the CDR3 reads TGCAGCGTTGTGAGGGACACCGGGGAGCTGTTTTTT. The J gene is TRBJ2-2, the V gene TRBV29-1, with D perhaps TRBD2 (5 bases). Germline V gene data show CDR1 as SQVTM and CDR2 as ANQGSEA. V was clipped by 4 bases and J by 3 bases, with 6 bases between them. There are 12 residues in the CDR3.

This clonotype was observed a single time. The chain has TRBV6-1 and TRBJ1-6; D is perhaps TRBD1 (6 bases). Germline assignment: CDR1 MNHNS and CDR2 SASEGT. V lost 8 bases, J lost 4 bases, and 18 bases lay in between. The CDR3 covers 16 residues. DNA for the CDR3: TGTGCCAGCGGTAACCGAGGACAGCAATATAATTCACCCCTCCACTTT. It specifies CASGNRGQQYNSPLHF.

This rearrangement joins TRBV20-1 to TRBJ2-7; D not certain. V was shortened by 6 bases and J by 1 base, with 16 bases between the two germline ends. Germline CDR1 reads DFQATT; CDR2 reads SNEGSKA (reference sequence). This CDR3 has 14 residues. The CDR3 DNA sequence: TGCAGTGCCAGCAGATGGGATCGGTCCTACGAGCAGTACTTC. Translated, it gives CSASRWDRSYEQYF.

This clonotype was seen only a few times. The chain joins TRBV11-2 to TRBJ2-5; 12 nucleotides match TRBD2. CDR1 is SGHAT, CDR2 FQNNGV, per germline. J gave up 3 bases and V 5 bases, and 4 bases lay outside the gene matches. This CDR3 contains 15 residues. This CDR3 is CASSPSGGAEETQYF. The CDR3 nucleotides are TGTGCCAGCAGCCCTAGCGGGGGGGCCGAAGAGACCCAGTACTTC.

V gene TRBV6-5 combines with J gene TRBJ2-6; D ambiguous. V dropped 6 bases and J dropped 1 base, with 7 bases sitting between them. This CDR3 has 14 residues. Germline CDR1 and CDR2: MNHEY and SVGAGI. The CDR3 DNA reads as TGTGCCAGCAGATTGATGTCTGGGGCCAACGTCCTGACTTTC. This codes for CASRLMSGANVLTF.

A word on this clonotype: The conserved phenylalanine or tryptophan normally closing the CDR3 is absent here, so this likely arose from a read error. The DNA is omitted, as the CDR3 cannot be located on it reliably, and the CDR3 follows TCRdb's listing. The rearrangement links TRBV30 to TRBJ1-1. Germline CDR1 reads GTSNPN; CDR2 reads SVGIG (reference sequence). Both ends counted, the CDR3 spans 11 residues. CDR3 residues: CAWNAGLRRGI.

As regards this clonotype: Because the CDR3's place on the DNA is in doubt, the DNA is left out and the CDR3 is given as listed by TCRdb. This chain's CDR3 is CASSIYLCSVSRGETQYF. The rearrangement joins TRBV7-9 to TRBJ2-5. The CDR3 spans 18 residues, counting both ends. CDR1 SEHNR and CDR2 FQNEAQ come from the germline V gene (reference sequence).

With respect to this clonotype: One end of the junction varies from germline; a read error may be responsible. V and J are TRBV7-2 and TRBJ2-7; D unclear. The germline CDR1 and CDR2 sequences are SGHTA and FQGNSA. The CDR3 is 12 residues long. CDR3 sequence (DNA): TGTGCCGGCAGCCCATCCTCCTACGAGCAGTACTTC. This sequence encodes CAGSPSSYEQYF.

This clonotype was detected ten times or more. The V call is TRBV7-8, the J call TRBJ2-7, with a weak D call TRBD2 (7 bases). V was clipped by 4 bases and J by 4 bases, with 17 bases between them. This CDR3 comprises 15 residues. Germline CDR1 SGHVS, CDR2 FQNEAQ. CDR3: CASSSPGGGHYEQYF. CDR3 DNA: TGTGCCAGCAGCTCCCCGGGCGGGGGACATTACGAGCAGTACTTC.

In the case of this clonotype: This may be a read error: a much more frequent sequence differs by one nucleotide. The chain recombines TRBV19 with TRBJ2-5, with D tentatively TRBD2 (5 bases). This CDR3 spans 9 amino acids. CDR1 LNHDA and CDR2 SQIVND come from the germline V gene (reference sequence). CDR3 sequence reads: CHLRGTQYF. The CDR3 DNA is TGTCATCTCCGGGGGACCCAGTACTTC.

The V and J genes are TRBV7-2 and TRBJ2-7, with 8 bases that match TRBD2. The J call may be incorrect, as the DNA end agrees better with TRBJ2-1. The CDR3 is 15 amino acids. The germline V gene has CDR1 SGHTA and CDR2 FQGNSA. CDR3 loop: CASSQAGGSYNEQFF. CDR3 DNA: TGTGCCAGCTCCCAGGCGGGGGGCTCCTACAATGAGCAGTTCTTC.

The table lists this clonotype with a few counts. The chain combines TRBV15 with TRBJ1-6; the D is unclear. V was pared by 3 bases and J by 7 bases, with 13 bases between. CDR1 and CDR2 (germline): LNHNV, YYDKDF (reference sequence). This CDR3 region has 15 residues. The CDR3 bases are TGTGCCACCAGCAGGAAAGAACCAGAAAATTCACCCCTCCACTTT. Translation: CATSRKEPENSPLHF. Full variable domain (rest looked up from reference TRBV15 and TRBJ1-6): DAMVIQNPRYQVTQFGKPVTLSCSQTLNHNVMYWYQQKSSQAPKLLFHYYDKDFNNEADTPDNFQSRRPNTSFCFLDIRSPGLGDTAMYLCATSRKEPENSPLHFGNGTRLTVT.

A note on this clonotype: The junction and the germline gene differ at one end; a read error may be behind it. The chain uses TRBV2 and TRBJ1-4, with 8 bases matching TRBD1. Per the germline V gene, CDR1 is SNHLY and CDR2 is FYNNEI. The CDR3 covers 15 residues. The CDR3 region has the DNA TGCGCCAGCAGCTTGAGGACAGGGAGGAATGAAAAACTGTTTTTT. Protein: CASSLRTGRNEKLFF.

The genes are TRBV7-2 and TRBJ2-7, with unresolved D. V lost 6 bases and J 2 bases, leaving 14 bases between the germline ends. CDR3 length equals 14 residues. From germline, CDR1 is SGHTA and CDR2 FQGNSA. The CDR3 nucleotides are TGTGCCAGCAGGCTCGTGGGTGGGGCCTACGAGCAGTACTTC. Its translation is CASRLVGGAYEQYF.

This chain uses TRBV20-1 with TRBJ1-4, with D unclear. The germline gives CDR1 DFQATT, CDR2 SNEGSKA (reference sequence). CDR3 length equals 12 residues. V was pared by 6 bases and J by 8 bases, with 13 bases between. The CDR3 loop is CSAMGDGEKLFF. In DNA, the CDR3 is TGCAGTGCAATGGGAGATGGAGAAAAACTGTTTTTT.